Listed here are 14 T cell receptor beta chains from one sample, sequenced in a study of blood T cells in healthy people across ages. Combining a sample-barcoded 5' primer with a J-beta primer mix, a second PCR ran for 7 to 11 cycles. TCRdb reprocessed the 5' RACE reads with MiXCR, giving one entry per CDR3 protein. Here the sample spans some 670,000 distinct CDR3 sequences, approximately 52% being singletons. The specimen was blood. The receptors originated from a woman older than 75 in good health.

The chain links TRBV25-1 to TRBJ1-4; 11 bases are shared with TRBD1. V lost 4 bases, J lost 8 bases, and 6 bases stayed unmatched. Germline V CDR1 and CDR2: MGHDK, SYGVNS. The CDR3 has 15 amino acids. The CDR3 sequence is CASSGLDRGQEKLFF. In nucleotides, the CDR3 is TGTGCCAGCAGTGGGTTGGACAGGGGGCAAGAAAAACTGTTTTTT.

The chain has TRBV10-3 and TRBJ2-4; D could derive from TRBD1 or TRBD2 (5 bases each). The J call is in doubt because the DNA end fits TRBJ2-7 better. Germline assignment: CDR1 ENHRY and CDR2 SYGVKD. The CDR3 runs to 15 residues. Written as DNA, the CDR3 is TGTGCCAGGGAAAGATACCGGGACCTCTCCTACGAGCAGTACTTC. Residues: CARERYRDLSYEQYF.

The chain is built from TRBV7-3 and TRBJ2-1; the match to TRBD2 covers 13 bases. Germline V lookup: CDR1 SGHTA, CDR2 FQGTGA. This CDR3 has 15 residues. Losses at the gene ends were 4 bases for V and 7 bases for J; bases not matched to a gene: 4. The CDR3 coding sequence is TGTGCCAGCAGCTGGGGACTAGCGGGGAGAAATGAGCAGTTCTTC. Protein sequence: CASSWGLAGRNEQFF.

The chain recombines TRBV20-1 with TRBJ2-5; TRBD1 is a possible D gene (6 bases). The CDR3 totals 12 residues. Trimming pared 7 bases from V and 5 bases from J, leaving 14 bases between. Looked up from germline, CDR1 is DFQATT and CDR2 is SNEGSKA (reference sequence). The CDR3 region is CSGGPGQETQYF. As DNA, the CDR3 is TGCAGTGGGGGGCCGGGGCAGGAGACCCAGTACTTC.

The chain links TRBV6-2 or TRBV6-3 to TRBJ2-1, with D perhaps assigned TRBD1 or TRBD2 (6 bases each). This CDR3 region has 15 residues. Germline V gene sequence: CDR1 MNHEY, CDR2 SVGEGT. V was shortened by 10 bases and J by 4 bases, with 20 bases between the two germline ends. The CDR3, as DNA: TGTGCCATCTCCCGTGGGGGCGCGGGATACAATGAGCAGTTCTTC. Protein sequence: CAISRGGAGYNEQFF.

This clonotype occurred once. The chain uses TRBV9 and TRBJ1-6; D possibly corresponds to TRBD1 (6 bases). V dropped 4 bases and J dropped 7 bases, with 15 bases sitting between them. There are 15 residues in the CDR3. Germline lookup yields CDR1 SGDLS and CDR2 YYNGEE. Here the CDR3 DNA reads TGTGCCAGCAGCCCCGAGGGGGGGAGAAATTCACCCCTCCACTTT. It is translated as CASSPEGGRNSPLHF.

The rearrangement links TRBV29-1 to TRBJ2-6; TRBD2 matches at 7 bases. Germline CDR1 SQVTM, CDR2 ANQGSEA. V was pared by 7 bases and J by 0 bases, with 9 bases of the junction left unmatched. This CDR3 has 16 amino acids. The CDR3 DNA follows: TGCAGCGCTGGGAGGGACGTTGACTCTGGGGCCAACGTCCTGACTTTC. This translates into CSAGRDVDSGANVLTF.

Here the CDR3 DNA reads TGTGCCAGCAGCTTAACGGGGACAGACTACTATGGCTACACCTTC. This encodes CASSLTGTDYYGYTF. This sequence joins TRBV7-3 and TRBJ1-2; 7 nucleotides line up with TRBD1. The CDR3 is 15 residues long. Germline values: CDR1 SGHTA, CDR2 FQGTGA. V was pared by 0 bases and J by 3 bases, with 4 bases of the junction left unmatched.

V usage is TRBV5-1 and J usage is TRBJ1-6, with D uncertain. CDR1 is SGHRS and CDR2 is YFSETQ in the germline V gene. Trimming pared 1 base from V and 0 bases from J, leaving 17 bases between. The CDR3 runs 19 residues. This chain's CDR3 is CASSLSFLGVSSYNSPLHF. DNA for the CDR3: TGCGCCAGCAGCTTGTCCTTCTTAGGCGTAAGCTCCTATAATTCACCCCTCCACTTT. The full variable domain, in which reference TRBV5-1 and TRBJ1-6 provide the parts outside the CDR3, is KAGVTQTPRYLIKTRGQQVTLSCSPISGHRSVSWYQQTPGQGLQFLFEYFSETQRNKGNFPGRFSGRQFSNSRSEMNVSTLELGDSALYLCASSLSFLGVSSYNSPLHFGNGTRLTVT.

There are many counts of this clonotype. This rearrangement joins TRBV5-1 to TRBJ2-4; tentatively, D is TRBD1 (6 bases). CDR1 and CDR2 from the germline V gene are SGHRS and YFSETQ. The CDR3 has 16 residues. V was pared by 0 bases and J by 0 bases, with 10 bases between. CDR3 DNA sequence: TGCGCCAGCAGCTTGGGACTACAGGGAGCCAAAAACATTCAGTACTTC. Translated, it gives CASSLGLQGAKNIQYF.

This clonotype appeared many times. The chain has TRBV7-3 and TRBJ2-3; 8 nucleotides agree with TRBD2. V was clipped by 5 bases and J by 0 bases; unmatched bases: 4. The CDR3 has 15 residues. Germline values: CDR1 SGHTA, CDR2 FQGTGA. CDR3 coding DNA: TGTGCCAGCAGCCAGTCTAGCGGGAGCACAGATACGCAGTATTTT. Translated: CASSQSSGSTDTQYF.

With respect to this clonotype: Just one base apart from a much larger clone, this may be a read error. This chain uses TRBV5-4 with TRBJ1-1, with TRBD1 as a possible D gene (6 bases). Germline assignment: CDR1 SGHNT and CDR2 YYREEE (reference sequence). This CDR3 has 14 residues. Trimming took 4 bases from V and 1 from J, leaving 11 bases between them. The CDR3 region is CASSVPQGNTEAFF. The CDR3 DNA is TGTGCCAGCAGCGTGCCACAGGGGAACACTGAAGCTTTCTTT.

V gene TRBV12-3 or TRBV12-4 combines with J gene TRBJ2-7; no definite D call. Trimming took off 5 bases at V and 6 bases at J, with 17 bases between the two ends. This CDR3 has 14 amino acids. This CDR3 reads CASSPVVAPSEQYF. For the CDR3, the DNA is TGTGCCAGCAGTCCCGTAGTGGCTCCCTCCGAGCAGTACTTC.

This clonotype was seen at least ten times. CDR3: CASSPPGLDYNEQFF. The CDR3 DNA follows: TGTGCCAGCAGTCCCCCGGGACTAGACTACAATGAGCAGTTCTTC. The chain links TRBV6-5 to TRBJ2-1; 8 positions agree with TRBD2. V lost 5 bases, J lost 3 bases, and 6 bases stayed unmatched. The CDR3 is 15 residues long. The germline gives CDR1 MNHEY, CDR2 SVGAGI.